A single sample is the source of the 25 T cell receptor beta chains below, sequenced in a study of shared clonotypes between healthy human individuals. Assay used: immunoSEQ multiplex PCR; TCRdb lists only in-frame clones, some missing. The data show fewer than 650,000 clones, over 65% seen once. The sequenced material came from PBMCs. These receptors originate from a middle-aged woman in good health. Some clones in this sample may be carry-over from other donors' samples.

V and J are TRBV28 and TRBJ2-1; 8 bases fit TRBD1. CDR3 length: 16 amino acids. V lost 1 base, J lost 2 bases, and 4 bases stayed unmatched. Germline V gene sequence: CDR1 MDHEN, CDR2 SYDVKM. This chain's CDR3 is CASSLYSGQAYNEQFF. CDR3 DNA sequence: TGTGCCAGCAGTTTATATTCGGGACAGGCCTACAATGAGCAGTTCTTC.

This chain uses TRBV2 with TRBJ2-7, with TRBD1 identical over 7 bases. This CDR3 contains 14 residues. Germline V gives CDR1 SNHLY, CDR2 FYNNEI. Trimming cost V 7 bases and J 3 bases; bases outside gene matches: 9. This CDR3 reads CASTLSSGGYEQYF. The DNA of the CDR3 is TGTGCCAGCACCCTGAGTTCAGGGGGCTACGAGCAGTACTTC.

The chain has TRBV5-4 and TRBJ2-7; TRBD1 matches at 10 bases. After removal of 2 bases from V and 5 bases from J, the junction contained 7 bases not matched to a gene. Germline CDR1 is SGHNT and CDR2 is YYREEE (reference sequence). This CDR3 contains 15 residues. CDR3 protein: CASSFKRGQGDEQYF. The CDR3 coding sequence is TGTGCCAGCAGCTTTAAACGCGGACAGGGGGACGAGCAGTACTTC.

This clone was picked up one time. J is TRBJ1-2 and V is TRBV4-2; 7 bases agree with TRBD1. With 4 bases clipped from V and 4 bases from J, the junction kept 3 bases outside the gene matches. There are 13 residues in the CDR3. Looked up from germline, CDR1 is LGHNA and CDR2 is YNFKEQ. CDR3 in amino acids: CASSPGQAYGYTF. The CDR3 DNA sequence: TGTGCCAGCAGCCCCGGACAGGCCTATGGCTACACCTTC.

Here the CDR3 DNA reads TGTGCCAGCAGCTTGGGACAGGGGATTTCTAGCAATCAGCCCCAGCATTTT. This codes for CASSLGQGISSNQPQHF. The chain joins TRBV7-9 to TRBJ1-5; 10 bases map to TRBD1. The V gene's germline CDR1 is SEHNR and CDR2 FQNEAQ (reference sequence). This CDR3 has 17 residues. The trim removed 3 bases at V and 0 bases at J, leaving 5 bases unmatched.

V usage is TRBV7-8 and J usage is TRBJ2-3; 9 bases agree with TRBD1. Trimming took 4 bases from V and 8 from J; bases not matched to a gene: 4. Germline V gene data show CDR1 as SGHVS and CDR2 as FQNEAQ. This CDR3 region has 13 residues. This CDR3 is CASSSGQGGTQYF. Here the CDR3 DNA reads TGTGCCAGCAGCTCGGGACAGGGAGGTACGCAGTATTTT.

The chain combines TRBV7-9 with TRBJ2-2; possibly TRBD2 for D (5 bases). This CDR3 contains 15 residues. The germline V gene encodes CDR1 SEHNR and CDR2 FQNEAQ (reference sequence). V lost 0 bases to trimming and J lost 4 bases, with 9 bases between them. The CDR3 is CASSLAGERTGELFF. CDR3 DNA sequence: TGTGCCAGCAGCTTAGCGGGAGAGCGCACCGGGGAGCTGTTTTTT.

The table lists this clone with a count of one. This rearrangement joins TRBV6-5 to TRBJ2-7; no clear D gene. This CDR3 region has 12 residues. V was clipped by 10 bases and J by 2 bases, with 12 bases between them. Germline CDR1 is MNHEY and CDR2 is SVGAGI. CDR3 residues: CATQTTAYEQYF. The CDR3 DNA follows: TGTGCCACCCAGACAACTGCCTACGAGCAGTACTTC.

The chain couples TRBV20-1 to TRBJ1-1; D is unresolved. Germline V gene data show CDR1 as DFQATT and CDR2 as SNEGSKA (reference sequence). Trimming took off 3 bases at V and 11 bases at J, with 10 bases between the two ends. The CDR3 spans 10 residues. CDR3 in DNA: TGCAGTGCTAGTGTTTCCCCGGCTTTCTTT. It specifies CSASVSPAFF.

This chain uses TRBV5-4 with TRBJ1-4; 8 bases line up with TRBD1. Germline V gene lookup returns CDR1 SGHNT and CDR2 YYREEE (reference sequence). The CDR3 covers 14 residues. Unmatched junction bases numbered 4, after V lost 4 bases and J lost 5 bases. The CDR3 nucleotides read TGTGCCAGCAGCCCCGACAGGGGAAATGAAAAACTGTTTTTT. It is translated as CASSPDRGNEKLFF.

This chain uses TRBV5-1 with TRBJ1-1; unclear D gene. Trimming left V 3 bases short and J 7 bases short, with 13 bases between. CDR1 is SGHRS, CDR2 YFSETQ, per germline. This CDR3 contains 13 residues. CDR3 nucleotides: TGCGCCAGCAGCTCAAGGGTAACGGATGAAGCTTTCTTT. It translates to CASSSRVTDEAFF.

This clone has just one count. J is TRBJ1-2 and V is TRBV6-4; no firm D call. V was cut by 0 bases and J by 3 bases, with 11 bases left in between. Germline CDR1 is MRHNA and CDR2 is SNTAGT. The CDR3 has 15 amino acids. The CDR3 DNA reads TGTGCCAGCAGTGACTCACCAGGAGTTTACTATGGCTACACCTTC. It specifies CASSDSPGVYYGYTF.

This clone was seen just once. The rearrangement links TRBV28 to TRBJ2-6, with 7 bases matching TRBD1. V shed 9 bases, J shed 0 bases, and the junction held 11 bases outside the gene matches. CDR3 length equals 17 residues. In germline, CDR1 is MDHEN, CDR2 SYDVKM. As DNA, the CDR3 is TGTGCCAGTTCCGGACAGGCCTCACCCTCTGGGGCCAACGTCCTGACTTTC. Translation gives CASSGQASPSGANVLTF.

This clone was observed a single time. This chain joins TRBV21-1 and TRBJ1-1; TRBD1, the table's D call, was not compared with the DNA. TRBV21-1 is annotated as a pseudogene. This CDR3 has 18 amino acids. For the CDR3, the DNA is TGTGCCAGCAGCAACGGAGGGTGCCTCAACAGGGGGAACACTGAAGCTTTCTTT. It codes for CASSNGGCLNRGNTEAFF.

The gene calls are TRBV27 and TRBJ1-1, with no clear D. Trimming shortened V by 0 bases and J by 4 bases, and 6 bases separated the two germline ends. In germline, CDR1 is MNHEY, CDR2 SMNVEV (reference sequence). The CDR3 consists of 13 residues. The CDR3 sequence is CASSLSGVTEAFF. CDR3 nucleotides: TGTGCCAGCAGTTTATCAGGAGTCACTGAAGCTTTCTTT.

The chain couples TRBV6-1 to TRBJ1-2; D is possibly TRBD1 (5 bases). Trimming took off 2 bases at V and 10 bases at J, with 23 bases between the two ends. Germline CDR1 is MNHNS and CDR2 is SASEGT. This CDR3 has 16 amino acids. This chain's CDR3 is CASSEYGDLKPKPYTF. CDR3 DNA sequence: TGTGCCAGCAGTGAATACGGGGACCTTAAGCCGAAACCCTACACCTTC.

This clone was observed a handful of times. J is TRBJ2-7 and V is TRBV28, with D maybe TRBD2 (6 bases). Deletions cut 7 bases from V and 0 bases from J, with 16 bases between. The CDR3 spans 15 residues. Germline-derived CDR1 and CDR2 are MDHEN and SYDVKM. The CDR3 sequence is CASTPRGTASYEQYF. The CDR3 DNA follows: TGTGCCAGCACCCCCCGCGGGACGGCCTCCTACGAGCAGTACTTC.

This clone was observed a single time. This chain links TRBV7-9 with TRBJ2-1; 11 bases line up with TRBD2. Germline V gene sequence: CDR1 SEHNR, CDR2 FQNEAQ (reference sequence). This CDR3 comprises 15 residues. Losses at the gene ends were 3 bases for V and 8 bases for J; bases not matched to a gene: 6. CDR3 in amino acids: CASSFASGRWDEQFF. CDR3 bases: TGTGCCAGCAGCTTCGCTAGCGGGAGGTGGGATGAGCAGTTCTTC.

About this clone: Within the sample, other DNA sequences also encode this same CDR3. The J gene is TRBJ2-5, the V gene TRBV7-2; D not certain. CDR3 length: 13 amino acids. Trimming pared 2 bases from V and 0 bases from J, leaving 4 bases between. Germline assignment: CDR1 SGHTA and CDR2 FQGNSA. CDR3 amino acids: CASSLPNQETQYF. In nucleotides, the CDR3 is TGTGCCAGCAGCTTACCTAACCAAGAGACCCAGTACTTC.

The chain employs TRBV9 and TRBJ1-3, with D possibly being TRBD1 (6 bases). This CDR3 is 17 amino acids long. Germline loops: CDR1 SGDLS, CDR2 YYNGEE. The germline V and J ends were trimmed by 6 bases and 0 bases, with 19 bases remaining between them. DNA for the CDR3: TGTGCCAGCACCCCAGGGGTGGGCACCGACTCTGGAAACACCATATATTTT. Protein sequence: CASTPGVGTDSGNTIYF.

The count of this clone is one. This rearrangement joins TRBV6-1 to TRBJ1-1; possibly TRBD1 for D (5 bases). The V end was cut by 1 base, the J end by 5 bases, with 11 bases between. This CDR3 comprises 14 residues. The germline gives CDR1 MNHNS, CDR2 SASEGT. The CDR3 is CASSEVIRETEAFF. The CDR3 DNA sequence: TGTGCCAGCAGTGAAGTGATCAGGGAAACTGAAGCTTTCTTT.

V is TRBV6-5 and J is TRBJ2-1, with D possibly being TRBD2 (5 bases). The CDR3 length is 15 residues. Per germline, CDR1 MNHEY and CDR2 SVGAGI. Deletions cut 0 bases from V and 6 bases from J, with 12 bases between. The CDR3 DNA reads TGTGCCAGCAGTTACTCCGGGGTAAGAAGCAATGAGCAGTTCTTC. This gives the protein CASSYSGVRSNEQFF.

This chain connects TRBV27 to TRBJ2-5; 10 bases map to TRBD2. CDR3 length: 17 amino acids. J gave up 5 bases and V 5 bases, and 14 bases lay outside the gene matches. Per germline, CDR1 MNHEY and CDR2 SMNVEV (reference sequence). The CDR3 loop reads CASSPGLAEGLWETQYF. The CDR3 coding sequence is TGTGCCAGCAGTCCCGGACTAGCGGAGGGCCTATGGGAGACCCAGTACTTC.

The chain uses TRBV30 and TRBJ2-7; 7 bases agree with TRBD1. This CDR3 contains 13 residues. CDR1 and CDR2 (germline): GTSNPN, SVGIG (reference sequence). With 8 bases clipped from V and 0 bases from J, the junction kept 7 bases outside the gene matches. In DNA form, the CDR3 reads TGTGCCGGACGACAGGGACCCTCCTACGAGCAGTACTTC. Its protein product is CAGRQGPSYEQYF.

This clone was counted a single time. The rearrangement uses TRBV10-2 and TRBJ1-2, with D possibly TRBD1 on 5 matching bases. The CDR3 is 15 amino acids. Germline lookup yields CDR1 WSHSY and CDR2 SAAADI. V lost 0 bases and J lost 1, with 9 bases in between. CDR3 bases: TGCGCCAGCAGTGAGTCCTCAGGGTTTAACTATGGCTACACCTTC. Its protein product is CASSESSGFNYGYTF.